The 17 T cell receptor beta chains below all came from one sample that was sequenced in a study of cytomegalovirus exposure and HLA in healthy donors. Only in-frame clones appear in the TCRdb table, and some are missing; sequencing was by immunoSEQ multiplex PCR. The table records approximately 140,000 clones, about 86% of them present only once. The source material was PBMCs. These receptors came from a man between 18 and 29 years old in good health and CMV-seronegative.

The chain links TRBV16 to TRBJ1-4, with D unresolved. Germline values: CDR1 KGHSY, CDR2 FQNENV. Trimming stripped 4 bases from V and 8 bases from J, with 11 bases between. The CDR3 runs 13 residues. The CDR3 nucleotides read TGTGCCAGCAGCCCCCACCTCGAGGAAAAACTGTTTTTT. Translating it yields CASSPHLEEKLFF.

V is TRBV9 and J is TRBJ1-3; D is undetermined. V lost 2 bases and J lost 0, with 15 bases in between. The CDR3 runs to 17 residues. Germline CDR1 reads SGDLS; CDR2 reads YYNGEE. CDR3 sequence reads: CASSVGGGKNSGNTIYF. In DNA form, the CDR3 reads TGTGCCAGCAGCGTCGGAGGCGGCAAGAACTCTGGAAACACCATATATTTT. Filled out from reference TRBV9 and TRBJ1-3, the complete variable domain reads DSGVTQTPKHLITATGQRVTLRCSPRSGDLSVYWYQQSLDQGLQFLIQYYNGEERAKGNILERFSAQQFPDLHSELNLSSLELGDSALYFCASSVGGGKNSGNTIYFGEGSWLTVV.

CDR3 residues: CASRFTGSTPRVKQFF. For the CDR3, the DNA is TGTGCCAGCAGGTTTACCGGGTCAACCCCCAGGGTGAAGCAGTTCTTC. The chain carries TRBV11-2 and TRBJ2-1; a possible D gene is TRBD1 (5 bases). CDR1 is SGHAT, CDR2 FQNNGV, per germline. The CDR3 is 16 amino acids. Trimming removed 6 bases from V and 11 bases from J, with 26 bases in between.

This chain joins TRBV11-2 and TRBJ1-3; TRBD1 might be the D (5 bases). This CDR3 has 15 amino acids. With 1 base removed from V and 4 bases from J, the gap between germline ends came to 11 bases. Germline loops: CDR1 SGHAT, CDR2 FQNNGV. CDR3 bases: TGTGCCAGCAGCTTAGTACGCGGACAAGGAAACACCATATATTTT. Amino acid sequence: CASSLVRGQGNTIYF.

The chain uses TRBV29-1 and TRBJ2-7, with D possibly TRBD2 on 7 matching bases. This CDR3 has 13 residues. V was pared by 4 bases and J by 2 bases, with 12 bases between. CDR1 is SQVTM and CDR2 is ANQGSEA in the germline V gene. DNA of the CDR3: TGCAGCGTTGTGGGGGGGCTAGCCTACGAGCAGTACTTC. Translating it yields CSVVGGLAYEQYF.

This clone was counted a single time. This chain links TRBV29-1 with TRBJ2-6, with 8 bases identical to TRBD1. Germline values: CDR1 SQVTM, CDR2 ANQGSEA. This CDR3 comprises 17 residues. V shed 4 bases, J shed 4 bases, and the junction held 12 bases outside the gene matches. The CDR3 DNA follows: TGCAGCGTTGGCTTGGGCAGGGGGCGCAACGGGGCCAACGTCCTGACTTTC. Residues: CSVGLGRGRNGANVLTF.

Concerning this clone itself: The same CDR3 also results from other DNA sequences found in this sample. V usage is TRBV18 and J usage is TRBJ2-1, with D perhaps matching TRBD2 (6 bases). Trimming shortened V by 3 bases and J by 7 bases, and 7 bases separated the two germline ends. The germline V gene has CDR1 KGHSH and CDR2 LQKENI. The CDR3 is 12 residues long. CDR3 nucleotides: TGTGCCAGCTCACCCAGCGGGAATGAGCAGTTCTTC. Translated: CASSPSGNEQFF.

The chain combines TRBV10-3 with TRBJ2-7; TRBD2 might be the D (6 bases). Germline lookup yields CDR1 ENHRY and CDR2 SYGVKD. This CDR3 region has 14 residues. Trimming took off 10 bases at V and 0 bases at J, with 16 bases between the two ends. CDR3 sequence reads: CATLDEAGSYEQYF. CDR3 bases: TGTGCCACACTAGACGAAGCGGGCTCCTACGAGCAGTACTTC.

In nucleotides, the CDR3 is TGTGCCAGCAGCTCTGGGTTTGAGGATCAGCCCCAGCATTTT. Its translation is CASSSGFEDQPQHF. This chain connects TRBV7-8 to TRBJ1-5; D is uncertain. V lost 4 bases and J 5 bases, leaving 12 bases between the germline ends. Germline CDR1 SGHVS, CDR2 FQNEAQ. The CDR3 spans 14 residues.

This rearrangement joins TRBV27 to TRBJ1-5, with D hard to call. Germline V lookup: CDR1 MNHEY, CDR2 SMNVEV (reference sequence). The CDR3 loop spans 15 amino acids. V was shortened by 3 bases and J by 2 bases, with 11 bases between the two germline ends. CDR3 sequence (DNA): TGTGCCAGCAGTTTTCGTCGAGGAGGCAATCAGCCCCAGCATTTT. Its protein product is CASSFRRGGNQPQHF.

The chain recombines TRBV9 with TRBJ2-5; D is possibly TRBD2 (5 bases). CDR1 SGDLS and CDR2 YYNGEE come from the germline V gene. This CDR3 comprises 14 residues. The V and J ends lost 0 bases and 5 bases respectively, with 11 bases between them. CDR3 in amino acids: CASSVGQSGETQYF. The CDR3 DNA reads TGTGCCAGCAGCGTAGGGCAGTCGGGGGAGACCCAGTACTTC.

The chain recombines TRBV19 with TRBJ2-1; 9 positions match TRBD2. Per the germline V gene, CDR1 is LNHDA and CDR2 is SQIVND (reference sequence). Trimming took 4 bases from V and 9 from J; bases not matched to a gene: 4. The CDR3 consists of 13 residues. This CDR3 reads CASSSGRAREQFF. Written as DNA, the CDR3 is TGTGCCAGTAGTAGCGGGAGGGCCCGTGAGCAGTTCTTC.

The chain is built from TRBV19 and TRBJ1-5; the match to TRBD1 covers 7 bases. Germline-derived CDR1 and CDR2 are LNHDA and SQIVND (reference sequence). The CDR3 is 17 residues long. J gave up 3 bases and V 7 bases, and 15 bases lay outside the gene matches. The CDR3 nucleotides read TGTGCCAGTAAATTTCAGGACAGGTCTACGGTCAATCAGCCCCAGCATTTT. Its protein product is CASKFQDRSTVNQPQHF.

The CDR3 coding sequence is TGTGCCAGCACGGGCAGGGAGGACACCGGGGAGCTGTTTTTT. As protein: CASTGREDTGELFF. V gene TRBV6-1 combines with J gene TRBJ2-2; possibly TRBD2 for D (6 bases). Trimming cost V 7 bases and J 3 bases, with 12 bases left between them. Germline loops: CDR1 MNHNS, CDR2 SASEGT. This CDR3 region has 14 residues.

The chain couples TRBV5-1 to TRBJ2-5; D remains ambiguous. Trimming removed 0 bases from V and 0 bases from J, with 6 bases in between. This CDR3 is built from 14 residues. Germline V lookup: CDR1 SGHRS, CDR2 YFSETQ. CDR3 in amino acids: CASSLGSDQETQYF. CDR3 sequence (DNA): TGCGCCAGCAGCTTGGGGAGTGACCAAGAGACCCAGTACTTC.

The J gene is TRBJ2-5, the V gene TRBV5-1, with no clear D. The CDR3 contains 12 residues. The germline V gene has CDR1 SGHRS and CDR2 YFSETQ. V lost 4 bases, J lost 0 bases, and 4 bases lay in between. CDR3 amino acids: CASSLDQETQYF. In DNA, the CDR3 is TGCGCCAGCAGCCTTGACCAAGAGACCCAGTACTTC.

The genes are TRBV5-4 and TRBJ1-2, with no clear D. Trimming removed 2 bases from V and 7 bases from J, with 12 bases in between. CDR1 SGHNT and CDR2 YYREEE come from the germline V gene (reference sequence). CDR3 size: 13 residues. In DNA form, the CDR3 reads TGTGCCAGCAGCTTTCCTGAGGATGCTGGCTACACCTTC. This encodes CASSFPEDAGYTF.